This T cell receptor (beta chain) was sequenced during a study of T cell responses to AZD1222 COVID-19 vaccine. General observations from the study: Baseline seropositives among AZD1222 recipients totaled only five to seven.

Some clones are missing from TCRdb's copy, which holds only in-frame ones; the method was immunoSEQ multiplex PCR. The sample holds roughly 150,000 clones, about 91% seen once. About this clone: What it binds is unknown.

The germline V gene encodes CDR1 DFQATT and CDR2 SNEGSKA (reference sequence). The CDR3 contains 11 residues. The V gene lost 6 bases and the J gene lost 4 bases, with 9 bases spanning the gap. Sample: peripheral blood, taken on day 0 of AZD1222 vaccination. The chain combines TRBV20-1 with TRBJ2-5; D is unclear. The receptor was isolated from an adult in good health. This chain's CDR3 is CSATKGETQYF. CDR3 DNA sequence: TGCAGTGCCACTAAAGGAGAGACCCAGTACTTC.